This T cell receptor (beta chain) was sequenced during a study of cytomegalovirus exposure and HLA in healthy donors. This CDR3 comprises 14 residues. The germline V and J ends were trimmed by 4 bases and 2 bases, with 12 bases remaining between them. Germline CDR1 is SGHNT and CDR2 is YYREEE (reference sequence). Study-wide results and limits: An analysis was carried out at a later point. It showed that HLA-associated TCR beta chains were more clonally expanded than equally common non-associated chains. A later analysis reportedly found that, within productive TCRs, an Asian-associated ancestry cluster had fewer N-insertions than the mean observed across the approximately 700 donors.

As to this clone: What it recognizes is unknown.

The PCR ran on 60 Vbeta and 13 Jbeta primers. Data came from immunoSEQ multiplex PCR; TCRdb stores just in-frame clones and leaves some out. The sample contains 130,000 to 150,000 clones, roughly four fifths of which appear only once. The J gene is TRBJ2-5, the V gene TRBV5-4; D is perhaps TRBD1 (6 bases). Sequencing was performed on PBMCs. The TCR sequence derives from a male donor in good health and CMV-seronegative. In DNA, the CDR3 is TGTGCCAGCAGCCCAGGGACAATGCAAGAGACCCAGTACTTC. It is translated as CASSPGTMQETQYF. The full variable domain, its missing parts supplied by reference TRBV5-4 and TRBJ2-5, is ETGVTQSPTHLIKTRGQQVTLRCSSQSGHNTVSWYQQALGQGPQFIFQYYREEENGRGNFPPRFSGLQFPNYSSELNVNALELDDSALYLCASSPGTMQETQYFGPGTRLLVL.